This T cell receptor (beta chain) was observed in a study of T cells in Graves' hyperthyroidism and ophthalmopathy. Points from the study as a whole: Ophthalmopathy and stable hyperthyroidism were separated by a 13 V-J model. Model output signaled ophthalmopathy a median around 6.9 months ahead of onset.

This CDR3 is built from 14 residues. Germline assignment: CDR1 MDHEN and CDR2 SYDVKM. Trimming pared 4 bases from V and 3 bases from J, leaving 9 bases between. Stability of Graves' hyperthyroidism was defined as absent ophthalmopathy progression within 18 months. PBMCs were obtained from about 9.9 ml fresh peripheral blood. RNA transcripts served as the template for amplifying TCR beta CDR3 regions. The HTBI primer set served for first-round RT-PCR of the TCR CDR3. Each CDR3 protein gets one entry after TCRdb re-called the multiplex PCR reads with MiXCR. This sample has around 300,000 distinct CDR3 sequences, with about 13% found just once. This clonotype appeared many times. Its cognate antigen is unknown.

The chain combines TRBV28 with TRBJ1-4; D gene unclear. This TCR was recovered from a woman between 40 and 55 years old with Graves' hyperthyroidism. Source material: blood. CDR3 loop: CASSSGVPNEKLFF. The CDR3 bases are TGTGCCAGCAGTTCAGGAGTGCCTAATGAAAAACTGTTTTTT.